This is a list of T cell receptor beta chains from one sample in a study of long-term antiretroviral therapy in people with HIV. The method was immunoSEQ multiplex PCR; TCRdb's version includes in-frame clones alone and lacks a portion of them. This sample has approximately 20,000 clones, with roughly 85% found just once. Sequenced here: unsorted PBMCs, sampled 4.1 years after starting antiretroviral therapy. The receptors were sampled from a woman in her 40s with HIV. CDR3s include the opening cysteine and the closing phenylalanine or tryptophan. A D gene is named only where the DNA matches it firmly. Some rows have no size entry. The others give once, few or many, or a class for an expanded clone.

D,V,size,J,CDR3,DNA
TRBD1,TRBV4-1,.,TRBJ1-1,CASSLPTGENTEAFF,TGCGCCAGCAGCCTACCGACAGGGGAGAACACTGAAGCTTTCTTT
TRBD1,TRBV5-1,.,TRBJ1-3,CASSPGQGGNTIYF,TGCGCCAGCAGCCCGGGACAGGGAGGAAACACCATATATTTT
TRBD2,TRBV4-3,.,TRBJ2-2,CASSQEPSGARLANTGELFF,TGCGCCAGCAGCCAAGAGCCTAGCGGGGCGCGACTTGCGAACACCGGGGAGCTGTTTTTT
.,TRBV7-9,.,TRBJ1-3,CASSAAGGIMSGNTIYF,TGTGCCAGCAGCGCCGCCGGAGGGATAATGTCTGGAAACACCATATATTTT
.,TRBV7-9,.,TRBJ1-1,CASSGGVAEAFF,TGTGCCAGCAGCGGGGGGGTTGCTGAAGCTTTCTTT
.,TRBV7-9,.,TRBJ2-1,CASSRGVNEQFF,TGTGCCAGCAGCAGGGGCGTGAATGAGCAGTTCTTC
.,TRBV5-6,.,TRBJ1-1,CASSRGAVNTEAFF,TGTGCCAGCAGCCGGGGGGCGGTGAACACTGAAGCTTTCTTT
TRBD1,TRBV6-1,.,TRBJ1-3,CASSEAGTASGNTIYF,TGTGCCAGCAGTGAAGCGGGGACAGCCTCTGGAAACACCATATATTTT
.,TRBV11-3,.,TRBJ2-7,CASSLGRDYEQYF,TGTGCCAGCAGCTTAGGAAGGGACTACGAGCAGTACTTC
.,TRBV5-1,few,TRBJ1-2,CASSPLEGGYGYTF,TGCGCCAGCAGCCCCCTAGAAGGAGGCTATGGCTACACCTTC
.,TRBV30,.,TRBJ1-6,CAWSVGTVANSPLHF,TGTGCCTGGAGTGTAGGTACAGTCGCTAATTCACCCCTCCACTTT
.,TRBV7-2,.,TRBJ2-7,CASSLGPGVGPYEQYF,TGTGCCAGCAGCTTAGGGCCGGGTGTCGGGCCCTACGAGCAGTACTTC
TRBD1,TRBV4-1,.,TRBJ2-1,CASSQENRGAYNEQFF,TGCGCCAGCAGCCAAGAAAACAGGGGCGCCTACAATGAGCAGTTCTTC
TRBD1,TRBV19,.,TRBJ2-7,CASGQGGSYEQYF,TGTGCCAGCGGACAGGGGGGGTCCTACGAGCAGTACTTC
TRBD2,TRBV4-2,.,TRBJ2-7,CASSQDLAGGLPSYEQYF,TGTGCCAGCAGCCAAGATTTGGCGGGGGGATTACCCTCCTACGAGCAGTACTTC
.,TRBV14,.,TRBJ2-3,CASSLDSDTQYF,TGTGCCAGCAGTCTAGACTCAGATACGCAGTATTTT
.,TRBV6-6,few,TRBJ1-6,CASSYSGYSPLHF,TGTGCCAGCAGTTACTCGGGGTATTCACCCCTCCACTTT